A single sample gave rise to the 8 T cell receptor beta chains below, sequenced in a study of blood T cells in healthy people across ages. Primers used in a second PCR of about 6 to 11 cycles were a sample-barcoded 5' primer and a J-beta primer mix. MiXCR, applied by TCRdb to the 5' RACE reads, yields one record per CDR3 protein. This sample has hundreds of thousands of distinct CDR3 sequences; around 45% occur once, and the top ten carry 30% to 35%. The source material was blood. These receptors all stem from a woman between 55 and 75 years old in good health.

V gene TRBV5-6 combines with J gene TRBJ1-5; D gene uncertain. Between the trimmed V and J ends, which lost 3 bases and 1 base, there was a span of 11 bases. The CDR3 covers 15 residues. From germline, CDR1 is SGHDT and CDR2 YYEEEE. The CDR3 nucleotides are TGTGCCAGCAGCTCCGCGGGTCCGAGCAATCAGCCCCAGCATTTT. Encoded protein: CASSSAGPSNQPQHF.

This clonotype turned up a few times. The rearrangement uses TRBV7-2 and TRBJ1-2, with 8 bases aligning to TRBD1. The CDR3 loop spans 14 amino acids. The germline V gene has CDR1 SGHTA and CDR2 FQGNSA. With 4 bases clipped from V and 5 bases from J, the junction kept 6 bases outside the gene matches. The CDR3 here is CASSYDRGSYGYTF. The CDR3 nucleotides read TGTGCCAGCAGCTATGACAGGGGTTCATATGGCTACACCTTC. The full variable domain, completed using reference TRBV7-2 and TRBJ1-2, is GAGVSQSPSNKVTEKGKDVELRCDPISGHTALYWYRQSLGQGLEFLIYFQGNSAPDKSGLPSDRFSAERTGGSVSTLTIQRTQQEDSAVYLCASSYDRGSYGYTFGSGTRLTVV.

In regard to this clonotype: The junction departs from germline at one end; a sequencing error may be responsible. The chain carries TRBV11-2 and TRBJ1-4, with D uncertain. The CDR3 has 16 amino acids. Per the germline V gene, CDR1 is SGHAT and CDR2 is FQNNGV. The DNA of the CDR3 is TGTGCCAGCAGCTTAATAGTTGGGATACCTAATGAAAAGCTGTTTTTT. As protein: CASSLIVGIPNEKLFF. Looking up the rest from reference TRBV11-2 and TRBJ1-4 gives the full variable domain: EAGVAQSPRYKIIEKRQSVAFWCNPISGHATLYWYQQILGQGPKLLIQFQNNGVVDDSQLPKDRFSAERLKGVDSTLKIQPAKLEDSAVYLCASSLIVGIPNEKLFFGSGTQLSVL.

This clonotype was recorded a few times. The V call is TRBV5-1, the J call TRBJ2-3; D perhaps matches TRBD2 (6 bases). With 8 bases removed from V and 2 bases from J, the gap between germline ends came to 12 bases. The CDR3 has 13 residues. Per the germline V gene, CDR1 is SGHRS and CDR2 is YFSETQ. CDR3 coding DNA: TGCGCCAGTGGTAGCGGAGACACAGATACGCAGTATTTT. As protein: CASGSGDTDTQYF.

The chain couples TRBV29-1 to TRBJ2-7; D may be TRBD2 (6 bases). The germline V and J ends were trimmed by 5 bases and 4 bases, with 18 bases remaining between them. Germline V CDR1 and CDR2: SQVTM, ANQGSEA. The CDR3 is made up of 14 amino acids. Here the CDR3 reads CSVFHPGDAYEQYF. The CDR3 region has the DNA TGCAGCGTTTTCCATCCGGGAGATGCTTACGAGCAGTACTTC.

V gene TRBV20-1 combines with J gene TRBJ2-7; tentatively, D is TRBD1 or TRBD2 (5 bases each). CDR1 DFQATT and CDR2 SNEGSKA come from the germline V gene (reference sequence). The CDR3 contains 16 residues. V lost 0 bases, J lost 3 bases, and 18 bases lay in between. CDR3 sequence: CSARDPGTPGNYEQYF. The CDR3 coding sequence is TGCAGTGCTAGAGACCCTGGGACCCCGGGGAACTACGAGCAGTACTTC.

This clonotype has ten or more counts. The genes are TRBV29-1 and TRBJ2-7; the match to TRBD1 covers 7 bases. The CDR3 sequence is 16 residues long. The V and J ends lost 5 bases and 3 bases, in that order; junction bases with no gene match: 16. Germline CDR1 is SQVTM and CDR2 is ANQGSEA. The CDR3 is CSVWGTPQGSSYEQYF. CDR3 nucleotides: TGCAGCGTTTGGGGAACTCCACAGGGGAGTAGCTACGAGCAGTACTTC.

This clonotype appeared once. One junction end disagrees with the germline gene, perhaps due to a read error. The CDR3 coding sequence is TGCAGTGCTGGAGATCGTGGGAGAGGGCTATCGTACGAGCAGTACTTC. Its translation: CSAGDRGRGLSYEQYF. The chain is built from TRBV20-1 and TRBJ2-4; a possible D gene is TRBD2 (5 bases). The last part of the DNA fits TRBJ2-7 better; the J call may be wrong. This CDR3 has 16 residues. The V gene's germline CDR1 is DFQATT and CDR2 SNEGSKA (reference sequence).